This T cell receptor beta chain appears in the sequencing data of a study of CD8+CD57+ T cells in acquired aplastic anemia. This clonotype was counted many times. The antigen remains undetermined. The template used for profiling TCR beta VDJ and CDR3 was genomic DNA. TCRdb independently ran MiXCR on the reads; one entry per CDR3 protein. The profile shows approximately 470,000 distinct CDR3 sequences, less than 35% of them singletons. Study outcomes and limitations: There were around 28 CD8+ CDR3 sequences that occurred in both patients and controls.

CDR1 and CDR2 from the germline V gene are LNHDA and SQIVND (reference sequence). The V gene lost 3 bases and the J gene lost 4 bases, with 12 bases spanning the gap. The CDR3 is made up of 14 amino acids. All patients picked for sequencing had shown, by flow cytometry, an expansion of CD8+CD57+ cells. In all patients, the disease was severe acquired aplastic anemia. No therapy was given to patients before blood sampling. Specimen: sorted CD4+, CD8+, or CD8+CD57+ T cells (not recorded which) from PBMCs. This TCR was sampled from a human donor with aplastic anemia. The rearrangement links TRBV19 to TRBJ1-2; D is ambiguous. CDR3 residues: CASSMFQDGYGYTF. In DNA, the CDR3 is TGTGCCAGTAGTATGTTCCAGGATGGCTATGGCTACACCTTC.